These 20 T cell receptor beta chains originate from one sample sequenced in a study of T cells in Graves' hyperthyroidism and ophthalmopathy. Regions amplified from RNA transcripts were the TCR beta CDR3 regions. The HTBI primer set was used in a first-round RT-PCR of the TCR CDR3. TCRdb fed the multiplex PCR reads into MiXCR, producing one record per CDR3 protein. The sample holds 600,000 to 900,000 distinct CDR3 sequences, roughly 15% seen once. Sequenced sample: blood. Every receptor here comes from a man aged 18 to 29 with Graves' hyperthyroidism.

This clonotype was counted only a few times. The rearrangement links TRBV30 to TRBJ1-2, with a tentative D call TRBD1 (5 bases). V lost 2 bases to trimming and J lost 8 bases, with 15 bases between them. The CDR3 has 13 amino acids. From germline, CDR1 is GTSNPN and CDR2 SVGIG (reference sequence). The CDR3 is CAWSKDGTAGYTF. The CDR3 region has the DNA TGTGCCTGGAGTAAGGATGGGACGGCCGGCTACACCTTC.

CDR3 sequence reads: CASSPPGTPQHF. CDR3 sequence (DNA): TGTGCCAGCAGTCCCCCAGGGACGCCCCAGCATTTT. The genes are TRBV28 and TRBJ1-5; D might be TRBD1 (5 bases). Germline CDR1 MDHEN, CDR2 SYDVKM. Trimming pared 5 bases from V and 9 bases from J, leaving 11 bases between. The CDR3 is 12 residues long.

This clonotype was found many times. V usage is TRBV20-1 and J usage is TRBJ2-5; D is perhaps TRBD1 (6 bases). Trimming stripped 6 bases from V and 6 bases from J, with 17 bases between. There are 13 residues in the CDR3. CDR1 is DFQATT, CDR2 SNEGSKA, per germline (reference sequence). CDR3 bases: TGCAGTGCGGTGGGGGCAGGGACGAAGACCCAGTACTTC. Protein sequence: CSAVGAGTKTQYF.

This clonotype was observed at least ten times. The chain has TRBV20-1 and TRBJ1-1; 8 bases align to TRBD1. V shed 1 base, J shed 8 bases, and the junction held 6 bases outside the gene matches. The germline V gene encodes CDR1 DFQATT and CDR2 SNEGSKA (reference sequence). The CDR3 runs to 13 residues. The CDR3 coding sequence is TGCAGTGCTAGAGGGGGACAGGCAGCCGAAGCTTTCTTT. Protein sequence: CSARGGQAAEAFF.

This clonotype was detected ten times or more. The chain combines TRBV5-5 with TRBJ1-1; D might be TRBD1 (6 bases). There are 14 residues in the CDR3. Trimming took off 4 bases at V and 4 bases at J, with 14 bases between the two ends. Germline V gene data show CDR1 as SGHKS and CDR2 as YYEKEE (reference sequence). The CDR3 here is CASSGIGGPTEAFF. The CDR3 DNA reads TGTGCCAGCAGCGGAATCGGGGGGCCCACTGAAGCTTTCTTT.

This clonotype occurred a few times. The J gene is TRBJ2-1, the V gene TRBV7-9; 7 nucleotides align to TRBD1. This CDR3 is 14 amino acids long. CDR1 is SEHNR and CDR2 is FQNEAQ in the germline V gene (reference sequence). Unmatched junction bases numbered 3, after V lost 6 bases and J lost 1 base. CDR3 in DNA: TGTGCCAGCAGGGGGGACAGATCCTACAATGAGCAGTTCTTC. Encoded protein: CASRGDRSYNEQFF.

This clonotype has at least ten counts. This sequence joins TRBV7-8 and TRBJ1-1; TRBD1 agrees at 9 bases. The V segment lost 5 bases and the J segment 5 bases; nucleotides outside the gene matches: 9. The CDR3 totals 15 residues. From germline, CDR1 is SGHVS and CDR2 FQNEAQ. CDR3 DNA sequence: TGTGCCAGCAGCCCAACCGACAGGGGGTTGACTGAAGCTTTCTTT. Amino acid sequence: CASSPTDRGLTEAFF.

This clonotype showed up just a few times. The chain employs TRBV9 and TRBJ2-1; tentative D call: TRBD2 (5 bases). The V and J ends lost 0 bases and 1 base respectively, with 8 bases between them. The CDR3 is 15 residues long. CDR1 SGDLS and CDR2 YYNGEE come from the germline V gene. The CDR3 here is CASSVVEGSYNEQFF. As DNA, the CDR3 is TGTGCCAGCAGCGTAGTAGAGGGTTCCTACAATGAGCAGTTCTTC. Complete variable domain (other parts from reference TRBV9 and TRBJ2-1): DSGVTQTPKHLITATGQRVTLRCSPRSGDLSVYWYQQSLDQGLQFLIQYYNGEERAKGNILERFSAQQFPDLHSELNLSSLELGDSALYFCASSVVEGSYNEQFFGPGTRLTVL.

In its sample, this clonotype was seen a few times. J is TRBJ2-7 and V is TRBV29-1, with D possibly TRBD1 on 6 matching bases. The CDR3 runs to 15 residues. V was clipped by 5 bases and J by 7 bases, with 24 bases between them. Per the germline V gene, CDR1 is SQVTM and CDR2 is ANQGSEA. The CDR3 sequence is CSVRGTGEAPGEQYF. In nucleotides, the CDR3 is TGCAGCGTTAGGGGGACCGGTGAGGCACCAGGGGAGCAGTACTTC.

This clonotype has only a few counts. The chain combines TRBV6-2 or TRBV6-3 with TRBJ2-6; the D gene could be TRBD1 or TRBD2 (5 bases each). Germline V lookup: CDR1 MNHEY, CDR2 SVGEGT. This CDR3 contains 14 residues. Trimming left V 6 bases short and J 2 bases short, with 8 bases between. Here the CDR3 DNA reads TGTGCCAGCAGGAGGGGTGCTGGGGCCAACGTCCTGACTTTC. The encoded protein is CASRRGAGANVLTF.

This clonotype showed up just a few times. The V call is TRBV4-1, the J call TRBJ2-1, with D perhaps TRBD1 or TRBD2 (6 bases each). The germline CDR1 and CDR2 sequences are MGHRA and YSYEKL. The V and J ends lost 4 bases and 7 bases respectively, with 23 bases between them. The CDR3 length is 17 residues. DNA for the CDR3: TGCGCCAGCAGCCTAAGAGGGGGTAGAGCGGCGGGGAATGAGCAGTTCTTC. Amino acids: CASSLRGGRAAGNEQFF.

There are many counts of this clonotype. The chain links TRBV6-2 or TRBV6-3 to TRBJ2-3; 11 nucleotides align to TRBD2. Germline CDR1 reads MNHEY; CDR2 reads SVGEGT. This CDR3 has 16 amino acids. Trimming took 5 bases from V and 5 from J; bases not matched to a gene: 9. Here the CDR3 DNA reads TGTGCCAGCAGTCCTAGACTAGCGGGGCATGGAGATACGCAGTATTTT. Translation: CASSPRLAGHGDTQYF.

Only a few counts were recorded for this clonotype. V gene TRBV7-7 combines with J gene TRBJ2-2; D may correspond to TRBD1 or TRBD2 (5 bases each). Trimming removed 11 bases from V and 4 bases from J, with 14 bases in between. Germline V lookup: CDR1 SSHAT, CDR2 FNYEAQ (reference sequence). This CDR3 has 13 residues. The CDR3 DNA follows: TGTGCCTGCCGGGACCCGGGCACCGGGGAGCTGTTTTTT. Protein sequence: CACRDPGTGELFF.

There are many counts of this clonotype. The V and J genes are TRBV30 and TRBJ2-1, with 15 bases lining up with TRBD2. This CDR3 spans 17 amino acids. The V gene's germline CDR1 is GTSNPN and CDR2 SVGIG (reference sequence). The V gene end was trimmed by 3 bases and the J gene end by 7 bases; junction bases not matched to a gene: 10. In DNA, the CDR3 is TGTGCCTGGAGAGCTACCGGGACTAGCGGGAGGACAAATGAGCAGTTCTTC. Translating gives CAWRATGTSGRTNEQFF.

CDR3 residues: CSVEDAGDAYNEQFF. The CDR3 DNA is TGCAGCGTTGAAGACGCGGGAGACGCCTACAATGAGCAGTTCTTC. The chain employs TRBV29-1 and TRBJ2-1; TRBD2 matches 7 bases. The trim removed 0 bases at V and 2 bases at J, leaving 4 bases unmatched. The germline gives CDR1 SQVTM, CDR2 ANQGSEA. The CDR3 loop spans 15 amino acids.

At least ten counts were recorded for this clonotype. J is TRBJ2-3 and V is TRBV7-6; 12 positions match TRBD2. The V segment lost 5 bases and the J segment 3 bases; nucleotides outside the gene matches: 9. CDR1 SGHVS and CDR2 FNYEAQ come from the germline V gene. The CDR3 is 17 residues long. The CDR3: CASSARLAGDSTDTQYF. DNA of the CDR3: TGTGCCAGCAGCGCCAGACTAGCGGGAGATAGTACAGATACGCAGTATTTT. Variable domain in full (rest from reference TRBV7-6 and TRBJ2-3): GAGVSQSPRYKVTKRGQDVALRCDPISGHVSLYWYRQALGQGPEFLTYFNYEAQQDKSGLPNDRFSAERPEGSISTLTIQRTEQRDSAMYRCASSARLAGDSTDTQYFGPGTRLTVL.

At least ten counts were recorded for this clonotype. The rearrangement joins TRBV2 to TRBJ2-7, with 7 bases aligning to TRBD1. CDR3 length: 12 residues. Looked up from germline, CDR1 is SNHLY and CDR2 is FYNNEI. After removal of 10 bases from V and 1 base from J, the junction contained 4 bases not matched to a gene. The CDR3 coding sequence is TGTGCCACCAGGGACAGATCCTACGAGCAGTACTTC. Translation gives CATRDRSYEQYF.

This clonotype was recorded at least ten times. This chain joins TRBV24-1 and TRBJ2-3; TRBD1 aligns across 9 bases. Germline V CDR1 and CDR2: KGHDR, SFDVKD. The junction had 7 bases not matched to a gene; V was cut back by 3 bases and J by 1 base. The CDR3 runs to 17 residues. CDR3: CATSDQRDRDGTDTQYF. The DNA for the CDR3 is TGTGCCACCAGTGATCAACGGGACAGGGACGGCACAGATACGCAGTATTTT.

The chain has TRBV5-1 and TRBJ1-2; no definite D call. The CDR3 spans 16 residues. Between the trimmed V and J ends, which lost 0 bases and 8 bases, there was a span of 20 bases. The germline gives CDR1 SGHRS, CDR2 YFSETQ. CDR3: CASSLVVGVDFRGYTF. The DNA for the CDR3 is TGCGCCAGCAGCTTGGTAGTCGGGGTTGATTTTCGAGGCTACACCTTC.

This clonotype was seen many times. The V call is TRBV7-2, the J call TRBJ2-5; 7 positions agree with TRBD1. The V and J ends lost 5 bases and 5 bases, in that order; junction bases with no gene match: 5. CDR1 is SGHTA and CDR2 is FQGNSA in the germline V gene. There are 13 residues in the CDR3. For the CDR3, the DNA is TGTGCCAGCAGCGATCACAGGGGCGAGACCCAGTACTTC. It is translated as CASSDHRGETQYF.